These T cell receptor beta chains were read from a single sample in a study of cytomegalovirus exposure and HLA in healthy donors. Libraries were prepared by immunoSEQ multiplex PCR; TCRdb keeps only in-frame clonotypes and omits some of them. This sample carries around 80,000 clones, roughly 70% of them seen once, and the ten largest clones take more than 8%. The sample comprised PBMCs. The source is a man aged 35-49 years in good health and CMV-seropositive. The CDR3 runs from the conserved cysteine through the conserved F or W. Each record gives: D gene, J gene, clone size, V gene, CDR3 DNA, CDR3 protein. The D gene is left open where the match is weak. A clone size is listed for some rows: how often the clone was seen (once, few, many), or a class if it is expanded.

. TRBJ1-2 . TRBV6-5 TGTGCCAGCAGCCAGTCGACAGACATCTATGGCTACACCTTC CASSQSTDIYGYTF
. TRBJ1-4 . TRBV6-6 TGTGCCAGCAATCAACCTACGGAGAAACTGTTTTTT CASNQPTEKLFF
. TRBJ1-5 . TRBV9 TGTGCCAGCAGCGTAGACCCGGGAATCAATCAGCCCCAGCATTTT CASSVDPGINQPQHF
. TRBJ1-1 . TRBV2 TGTGCCAGCAGTGACGGGGGGGGCCCGACTGAAGCTTTCTTT CASSDGGGPTEAFF
. TRBJ2-3 . TRBV19 TGTGCCAGTAGTCAGGGAACAGATACGCAGTATTTT CASSQGTDTQYF
. TRBJ1-5 . TRBV20-1 TGCAGTGCTAGAGATAGTAGCCAGCATTTT CSARDSSQHF
TRBD1 TRBJ1-1 . TRBV5-1 TGCGCCAGCAGCGGGTCAGGGGGCACGGTCACTGAAGCTTTCTTT CASSGSGGTVTEAFF
. TRBJ2-3 . TRBV5-1 TGCGCCAGCAGTCTGGCGGACTCCACAGATACGCAGTATTTT CASSLADSTDTQYF
TRBD1 TRBJ2-1 few TRBV5-1 TGCGCCAGCAGCTTGGGACAGGGGGCCTACAATGAGCAGTTCTTC CASSLGQGAYNEQFF
. TRBJ1-1 . TRBV14 TGTGCCAGCAGCCGAGGGAGGGTAAACACTGAAGCTTTCTTT CASSRGRVNTEAFF
. TRBJ2-3 . TRBV21-1 TGTGCCAGCAGCCACGCGGGGGGGTTATACCCAGATACGCAGTATTTT CASSHAGGLYPDTQYF
. TRBJ1-2 . TRBV7-2 TGTGCCAGCAGCTTAGGGACAATCTATGGCTACACCTTC CASSLGTIYGYTF
. TRBJ2-7 . TRBV7-2 TGTGCCAGCAGCTTGGGGGCCCTAGCGGCGGGGGAGCAGTACTTC CASSLGALAAGEQYF
TRBD1 TRBJ2-7 . TRBV18 TGTGCCAGCTCACCAGACAGGGGCCACGAGCAGTACTTC CASSPDRGHEQYF
TRBD1 TRBJ1-5 . TRBV28 TGTGCCAGCAGCCCTTACACAGGGGGCGGACAGCCCCAGCATTTT CASSPYTGGGQPQHF
. TRBJ2-1 . TRBV9 TGTGCCAGCAGCGTAGGACAGTACAATGAGCAGTTCTTC CASSVGQYNEQFF
. TRBJ2-7 . TRBV7-9 TGTGCCAGCAGCTTAAGTCAGGGGCTCTACGAGCAGTACTTC CASSLSQGLYEQYF
. TRBJ2-7 . TRBV7-9 TGTGCCAGCAGCTCGAGGGCCAGGGGAGACGAGCAGTACTTC CASSSRARGDEQYF
TRBD1 TRBJ1-2 few TRBV6-5 TGTGCCAGCAGTAACGGGCCTACAGGGGGCGGCTACACCTTC CASSNGPTGGGYTF
. TRBJ1-1 few TRBV15 TGTGCCACCAGCAGAGATCAACAGGAAGCTTTCTTT CATSRDQQEAFF
TRBD1 TRBJ2-7 few TRBV5-5 TGTGCCAGCAGCCCAGGGCCGGGACAGTACGAGCAGTACTTC CASSPGPGQYEQYF
TRBD1 TRBJ1-2 . TRBV7-8 TGTGCCAGCAGCTTAGCGGGACAGGGGGCGGGCTATGGCTACACCTTC CASSLAGQGAGYGYTF
. TRBJ1-2 . TRBV7-9 TGTGCCAGCAGCTTAGCACCACAGGGTCCCCACTATGGCTACACCTTC CASSLAPQGPHYGYTF
. TRBJ1-1 . TRBV30 TGTGCCTGGAGTGTCCCCGTGAACACTGAAGCTTTCTTT CAWSVPVNTEAFF
. TRBJ2-7 . TRBV5-1 TGCGCCAGCAGCTCCGGGACAAACAACTACGAGCAGTACTTC CASSSGTNNYEQYF
. TRBJ1-1 . TRBV10-1 TGCGCCAGCAGTGCACTTCCCGGGGGTGGCACTGAAGCTTTCTTT CASSALPGGGTEAFF
. TRBJ2-7 . TRBV9 TGTGCCAGCAGCCCCTCGGGACGGGACTGGTACGAGCAGTACTTC CASSPSGRDWYEQYF
TRBD2 TRBJ2-7 . TRBV29-1 TGCAGCGTTGCCCCTAGCGGGGCCTACGAGCAGTACTTC CSVAPSGAYEQYF
TRBD2 TRBJ2-1 few TRBV27 TGTGCCAGCAGTTTAGCTAGCGGGGGTCCGGGGGAGCAGTTCTTC CASSLASGGPGEQFF
TRBD2 TRBJ2-3 . TRBV15 TGTGCCACCAGCAGAGGACACGGGCTAGCGGGTAGCACAGATACGCAGTATTTT CATSRGHGLAGSTDTQYF
. TRBJ2-7 . TRBV6-6 TGTGCCAGCAGTAAACGCAAGAGCGGCGAGCAGTACTTC CASSKRKSGEQYF
TRBD2 TRBJ2-2 . TRBV7-2 TGTGCCAGCAGCGAATCTAGCGGGGGGCACACCGGGGAGCTGTTTTTT CASSESSGGHTGELFF
. TRBJ1-5 . TRBV13 TGTGCCAGCAGCTTAGGGCACTTAAATCAGCCCCAGCATTTT CASSLGHLNQPQHF
. TRBJ2-7 . TRBV4-2 TGTGCCAGCAGCCAAGAAAGGCGACTCGGGAGCTCCTACGAGCAGTACTTC CASSQERRLGSSYEQYF
TRBD1 TRBJ2-7 . TRBV27 TGTGCCAGCACGGGACAGGGAAATTACGAGCAGTACTTC CASTGQGNYEQYF
TRBD2 TRBJ2-7 . TRBV6-5 TGTGCCAGCAGTTACAAAGCGGGAGCCTACGAGCAGTACTTC CASSYKAGAYEQYF
TRBD1 TRBJ2-2 . TRBV30 TGTGCCCGCAACCGGGACAGGGGGACCGGGGAGCTGTTTTTT CARNRDRGTGELFF
. TRBJ2-3 . TRBV7-2 TGTGCCAGCAGCGCTAGGGATACGCAGTATTTT CASSARDTQYF
TRBD1 TRBJ1-3 . TRBV5-1 TGCGCCAGCAGGGGGGCCGCAGGGGGCTACTCTGGAAACACCATATATTTT CASRGAAGGYSGNTIYF
TRBD1 TRBJ2-5 . TRBV6-1 TGTGCCAGCGGACAGGTAGAGACCCAGTACTTC CASGQVETQYF
TRBD2 TRBJ2-3 few TRBV5-1 TGCGCCAGCAGCTTTAGCGGGGGGATCACAGATACGCAGTATTTT CASSFSGGITDTQYF
. TRBJ1-1 . TRBV28 TGTGCCAACAGTCCCCCGGTTGACACTGAAGCTTTCTTT CANSPPVDTEAFF
TRBD1 TRBJ2-2 . TRBV29-1 TGCAGCGCAAATACAGGGGGCCGAGATTACGGGGAGCTGTTTTTT CSANTGGRDYGELFF
TRBD1 TRBJ1-1 . TRBV9 TGTGCCAGCAGCAACGGGGGACAGCAGAACACTGAAGCTTTCTTT CASSNGGQQNTEAFF
TRBD1 TRBJ2-1 . TRBV7-9 TGTGCCAGCAGCCCCCCGTATAGGGGGCGCGGGAATGAGCAGTTCTTC CASSPPYRGRGNEQFF
TRBD1 TRBJ1-5 . TRBV28 TGTGCCAGCAACCAAGGGACAGGGAATCAGCCCCAGCATTTT CASNQGTGNQPQHF
TRBD1 TRBJ2-4 . TRBV4-1 TGCGCCAGCAGCCGTAGAACGACAGGGGGCGCGGTTATAAACATTCAGTACTTC CASSRRTTGGAVINIQYF
TRBD1 TRBJ2-7 . TRBV2 TGTGCCAGCACTAGGGACAGGGATGTTTACGAGCAGTACTTC CASTRDRDVYEQYF
. TRBJ1-4 . TRBV18 TGTGCCAGCTCACCCCAGACAGAAAATGAAAAACTGTTTTTT CASSPQTENEKLFF